This T cell receptor beta chain comes out of a study of blood T cell repertoires in COVID-19 (dated by TCRdb to 2020 to 2021). For context, the study as a whole: Samples from collaborators originated in the United States, Italy and Spain and spanned both the acute and convalescent phases of COVID-19. The material from the prospective study consisted of cDNA or gDNA derived from T cells, B-cell-depleted T cells, or PBMCs. The dataset comprised deeply sampled blood TCRbeta repertoires from subjects exposed to, actively infected with, or recovered from COVID-19. The repertoires were released in a freely available public database intended as a resource for research on the immune response to SARS-CoV-2. Samples were obtained from the ongoing ImmuneRACE study (first 160 participants) and from approximately 1,200 subjects provided by 6 global collaborators. Sample metadata almost always included a de-identified subject ID, COVID-19 status, age in years and sex. Where available, HLA class I and class II types were taken from metadata supplied by the sample provider and were not determined by assay-based typing. Broad study findings and their caveats: How much clinical and demographic metadata was included differed by source and by participant, and the metadata was provided uncurated.

Enrolling through a virtual design, the prospective study's participants ranged in age from roughly 18 to 89 years and lived across 24 United States geographic areas. In the prospective study, cohorts were assigned on the basis of participant-reported clinical history obtained from a screening survey and a study questionnaire. Exposed participants were defined as having been in contact with someone with a PCR-confirmed or clinician-diagnosed COVID-19 case within 2 weeks of study entry. Each participant in the prospective study had whole blood, serum and a nasopharyngeal or oropharyngeal swab collected by mobile phlebotomists. Prospective study participants could optionally give additional blood draws and questionnaires over an approximately two-month period. Prospective study blood samples were shipped either frozen or at room temperature before DNA extraction. Remarks on this clone: Its antigen is not yet known. No much larger clonotype is one base removed from it; base qualities were not supplied.

CDR1 is given as LGHDT and CDR2 as YNNKEL, both from the germline V gene (reference sequence). The CDR3 covers 11 residues, taking in both the cysteine and the phenylalanine. The read is trimmed to its CDR3 DNA, 33 bases read in frame from base 1. V was cut back by 3 bases and J by 9 bases, leaving a gap of 6 bases between them. The immunoSEQ Assay, a bias-controlled multiplex PCR, was used to amplify TCRbeta CDR3 regions from genomic DNA. Processing in the source paper ran as follows. The number of nucleated cells in each sample was estimated from the amplification of reference gene primers within the assay. To quantify the absolute abundance of each unique TCRbeta CDR3 rearrangement, sequence reads were collapsed and filtered. For each sample, productive Simpson clonality was calculated by taking the square root of Simpson's diversity index across productive rearrangements. TCRdb took this table from immuneACCESS and kept in-frame rearrangements with V and J called. Such tables lack part of the clones; where checked against another copy, unresolved V genes explain under half of the gap, and the rest is unexplained. V and J calls and clone size come straight from that table; D and trimming were deduced from the DNA. Within this sample are approximately 300,000 clones, with about 85% of them counted one time only. Jointly, the top ten make up 1.5% to 2% of the sample.

The chain was built from TRBV3-1 (or the pseudogene TRBV3-2) and TRBJ2-1; no confident D gene assignment can be made. The sequenced sample was PBMCs or T cells enriched from blood (not recorded which). This TCR derives from a woman in her 30s who had been exposed to COVID-19. The CDR3 amino acid sequence is: CASSQTREQFF. The DNA sequence is given as TGTGCCAGCAGCCAGACACGTGAGCAGTTCTTC.